The clone carrying this TCR beta chain was seen once. V shed 4 bases and J shed 7 bases, with 14 bases lying between them. Germline V gene lookup returns CDR1 SGHDN and CDR2 FVKESK. The CDR3 loop spans 13 amino acids. Produced via immunoSEQ multiplex PCR; TCRdb's table is partial and in-frame only. The sample has about 2.2 million clones; 85% to 95% are singletons. This sample was included in a study of shared clonotypes between healthy human individuals. Naive CD8 cells were CD45RO-negative, positively selected for CCR7, excluding terminally differentiated effector memory CD45RA+ cells. The J gene is TRBJ2-7, the V gene TRBV14; D possibly corresponds to TRBD2 (5 bases). The sequencing sample was made of naive CD8+ T cells from PBMCs. The receptor comes from a man aged 18 to 29 in good health. Some clones in this sample may be carry-over from other donors' samples. The DNA for the CDR3 is TGTGCCAGCAGCCCCCTCTGGGCGGGTGAGCAGTACTTC. It yields the protein CASSPLWAGEQYF.